This T cell receptor beta chain was sequenced for a study of cytomegalovirus exposure and HLA in healthy donors (dated by TCRdb to 2016 to 2017). A note on the overall study: An earlier analysis of 587 of the donors reported roughly 300 Gb of sequence data and roughly 100 million unique TCR beta sequences from 150 million to 200 million T cells. An early release that covered approximately 600 HLA-typed donors contained about 300 gigabases of sequencing data and 80 million or so unique TCR sequences. The genetic ancestry cluster associated with self-reported Caucasian donors included 81% of the 300 to 400 genotyped donors. The aim of the study was to test whether cataloging public T cell receptors could identify signatures of past pathogen exposure. The T cell repertoires of several hundred subjects were profiled by immunosequencing and related to cytomegalovirus serostatus. Besides the first cohort of around 670 subjects, a separate validation cohort made up of around 120 different subjects was used. To predict cytomegalovirus infection status, the study brought together high-throughput TCR immunosequencing, statistical association of individual TCRs with disease status, and machine learning. A later analysis re-examined previously published TCR beta repertoires from hundreds of donors and added high-resolution HLA genotyping to investigate patterns of TCR occurrence. Rather than using new phenotypic data, the later analysis identified candidate immune exposures from TCR beta sequences and from how often those sequences occurred across donors. In an earlier analysis of 587 of the donors, high-throughput TCR beta sequencing was used to judge whether each TCR beta V gene segment behaved as functional or pseudogenic. Donor age, sex, ethnicity and CMV serostatus were compiled alongside the repertoire data. A later genetic analysis took genome-wide SNP genotypes for about 55% of the 666 donors and used that subset as a discovery cohort. Every repertoire in the discovery cohort had been generated on one and the same sequencing platform. Both class I and class II loci were covered by HLA typing, at four-digit resolution. The number of donors typed differed by locus, with roughly 629-640 for A, B, C, DRB1 and DQB1, roughly 520 for DQA1, 606 for DPA1, and roughly 450 for DPB1. Because of strong linkage in the cohort, five DR-DQ haplotypes were treated as single units for association and clustering. Among some 400 genotyped donors of the cohort, an average of approximately 230,000 unique TCR beta nucleotide sequences were sequenced per donor, around 20% of them non-productive. Here is what the overall study found, with its caveats: A further reported finding was that TCR beta sequences accurately predicted the HLA-A and HLA-B alleles for most subjects in the first cohort. In a later genetic analysis, fewer N-insertions in productive TCRs were reported among donors in an Asian-associated ancestry cluster than the roughly 700-donor mean. At a false discovery rate of 0.05, a later analysis linked about 16,000 TCR beta sequences to specific HLA alleles. In a later analysis, most CMV-associated TCR beta chains were found to appear HLA-restricted, with HLA associations seemingly driven largely by CMV exposure. A total of about 150 TCR beta chains were listed by the study as associated with cytomegalovirus. In this cohort, only TCR beta chains were sequenced, and detectable features were limited by the absence of alpha or paired-chain data. Several of the top co-occurrence clusters appeared to be linked to parvovirus B19, influenza, CMV and Epstein-Barr virus, according to a later analysis. According to a later analysis, TCR association rates differed among HLA loci, with DRB1 alleles showing the most associated TCRs and HLA-C alleles showing the fewest. It was suggested by the authors that the approach could potentially be generalized to other disease states and immunological phenotypes. In a later genetic analysis, a missense DCLRE1C variant was associated with V-gene and J-gene trimming of TCR beta chains, and the association was replicated in an independent cohort. A few of the identified cytomegalovirus-associated TCR beta chains were confirmed in vitro to be specific for cytomegalovirus antigens. In a later analysis, HLA-associated TCR beta chains showed more clonal expansion and lower generation probabilities than non-associated chains that were equally common. An earlier analysis of approximately 600 of the donors showed that most TCR beta V segments appeared in productive rearrangements either about 87% or about 30% of the time, which broadly matched IMGT annotations. Seventeen rarely observed V segments, including chromosome 9 orphons, were excluded from the earlier analysis of 550 to 700 of the donors because counts were too low. Most TCR sequences were observed very rarely across donors, whereas some public TCRs were present in many individuals. Assigning TCR associations to individual alleles was difficult when HLA alleles, especially DR and DQ, strongly co-occurred. HLA typing was unavailable for some donors at each locus, so association tests used only the typed subset. The 87-base-pair reads could not distinguish some IMGT-functional V segments, including TRBV6-2 and TRBV6-3, so those segments were excluded. The classifier was reported to diagnose cytomegalovirus status with high specificity and sensitivity in both the original cohort and the validation cohort. Correlated functional status among segregating V segments might reflect linkage disequilibrium, but an unknown experimental factor could not be ruled out. The only immune exposure information available for the cohort was CMV serostatus. Sequencing depth was assumed to be roughly uniform across donors in the presence/absence analyses, though that assumption may not hold. A cluster of highly shared sequence variants was judged likely to represent a technical artifact of the sequencing pipeline.

Library method: the immunoSEQ multiplex PCR assay. For the multiplex PCR, a mixture combining 60 forward primers for TCR Vbeta segments and 13 reverse primers for TCR Jbeta segments was used. Amplification of the CDR3 region of rearranged TCR beta genes was performed with a multiplex PCR assay on genomic DNA. On the Illumina HiSeq System, the amplified TCR beta libraries were sequenced as 87-base-pair reads. In the paper's pipeline: In a later analysis, 80 million or so unique TCR beta chains were counted across the 500 to 850 repertoires, and around 10 million of these chains were shared by at least two donors. Raw reads were error-corrected and collapsed into unique sequences with a nearest-neighbor algorithm that merged closely related sequences to remove PCR and sequencing errors. CDR3 sequences were aligned to IMGT reference sequences to assign V, D and J gene segments. For a sequence to be retained, a match of at least six nucleotides to both a V gene segment and a J gene segment was required. Rearrangements were classified as productive when the CDR3 lacked stop codons and remained in frame with V and J, and all other rearrangements were classified as non-productive. Following IMGT convention, CDR3 was defined as the stretch from the second conserved V-encoded cysteine up to the conserved J-encoded phenylalanine. Sequences without an unambiguous match to a single V gene segment were excluded from the earlier analysis of over 500 of the donors. In an earlier analysis of almost 600 of the donors, a V segment was called functional when productive rearrangements were above 56.7%, and segregating when the standard deviation between donors exceeded 5%. To diagnose cytomegalovirus status from the catalog of TCR beta chain sequences, a statistical classification framework was built. In a later analysis, TCR nucleotide sequences were compared against IMGT/GENE-DB human TR gene sequences so that V and J genes could be assigned. In a later analysis, CDR3 sequences and most-parsimonious VDJ recombination scenarios were assigned using the TCRdist pipeline. In a later analysis, each TCR beta chain was defined by its CDR3 amino acid sequence together with its V-gene family, and reads without a unique V-gene family were excluded. A later analysis removed 550 to 650 highly shared, low-generation-probability nucleotide sequences to deal with suspected cross-contamination and a sequencing artifact. In a later analysis, a clonal expansion index was calculated for each public chain from normalized within-repertoire ranks of inferred template counts. In a later analysis, generation probabilities were computed using a VDJ recombination model fitted to out-of-frame rearrangements, and the results were checked against IGoR. In a later analysis, TCR-TCR, TCR-HLA and TCR-CMV co-occurrence was scored with hypergeometric tests, and a repertoire-size bias correction was applied to TCR pairs. A later analysis estimated false discovery rates by permuting HLA or CMV assignments 20 times. In a later analysis, co-occurring TCRs were grouped using DBSCAN, and TCRdist sequence similarity was added for clustering within HLA-allele-positive subsets. Repertoires with fewer than 30,000 or more than 120,000 public chains were left out of co-occurrence clustering, as were five repertoires with anomalous nucleotide sharing. TCRdb's version of the immuneACCESS table is confined to in-frame rearrangements and falls short of the full clone set. An unresolved V gene accounts for under half of the shortfall where checked; the remainder is of unknown origin. V and J calls and clone size follow that table, whereas D and trimming were derived from the DNA. This sample has some 160,000 clones in its table, and roughly three quarters of those were observed once. The ten biggest clones cover roughly 1.6% of the sample.

The cohort consisted of 666 healthy bone marrow donors. At the time of sampling, all cohort members were nominally healthy, though unrecorded immune exposures were likely present. The donor tested CMV seronegative, placing the donor among the roughly 350 seronegative members of the cohort. A peripheral blood sample was provided by each donor, and peripheral blood mononuclear cells were used for TCR beta sequencing. Genomic DNA extraction from the blood cell samples was performed with the Qiagen DNeasy Blood Extraction Kit. Sequences MNHEY (CDR1) and SMNVEV (CDR2) are obtained from the germline V gene (reference sequence). Reading from cysteine to phenylalanine, the CDR3 counts 15 amino acids. Only the CDR3 region is kept as DNA, spanning 45 bases read in frame from base 1. Trimming leaves V shorter by 5 bases and J shorter by 4 bases, with the junction holding 8 bases beyond the gene matches. Comment on this clone: No antigen is known for it. No base quality information exists; no much larger clone differs at one position.

The receptor's source is a woman in her 40s in good health and CMV-seronegative. The sequencing input was PBMCs. The chain links TRBV27 with TRBJ1-5, and 7 junctional nucleotides match TRBD1. Here the CDR3 is given as CASSPPDRWNQPQHF. The DNA sequence is as follows: TGTGCCAGCAGTCCCCCGGACAGGTGGAATCAGCCCCAGCATTTT.